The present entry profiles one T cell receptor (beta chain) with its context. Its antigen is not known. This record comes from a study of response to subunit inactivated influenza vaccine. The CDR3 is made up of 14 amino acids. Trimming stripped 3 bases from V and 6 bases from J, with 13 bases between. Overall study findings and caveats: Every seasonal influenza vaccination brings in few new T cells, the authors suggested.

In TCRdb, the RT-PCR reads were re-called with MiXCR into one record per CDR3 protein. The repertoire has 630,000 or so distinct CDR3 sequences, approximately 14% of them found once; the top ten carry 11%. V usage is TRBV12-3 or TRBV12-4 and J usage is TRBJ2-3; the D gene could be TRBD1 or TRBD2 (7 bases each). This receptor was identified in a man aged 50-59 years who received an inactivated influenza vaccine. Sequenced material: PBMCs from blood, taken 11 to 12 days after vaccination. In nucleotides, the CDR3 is TGTGCCAGCAGTTTTAGGCAGGGGGGGGATACGCAGTATTTT. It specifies CASSFRQGGDTQYF.